Below, 6 T cell receptor beta chains from the same sample are listed, as sequenced in a study of identical twins. TCRdb reanalysed the 5' RACE reads using MiXCR and keeps one entry per CDR3 protein. The data hold 500,000 to 650,000 distinct CDR3 sequences, with approximately 20% observed a single time. This sample was also put to use in a study of yellow fever vaccine responses in identical twins.

Sequences were obtained from CD4+ T cells sorted from blood. The receptors derive from a woman younger than 35 in good health.

This clonotype was picked up a small number of times. The chain couples TRBV12-3 or TRBV12-4 to TRBJ2-7; D is uncertain. Trimming left V 0 bases short and J 2 bases short, with 5 bases between. The CDR3 extends over 13 amino acids. This CDR3 reads CASSLAHTYEQYF. The DNA for the CDR3 is TGTGCCAGCAGTTTAGCACATACCTACGAGCAGTACTTC.

The rearrangement joins TRBV27 to TRBJ2-2; 10 bases are a match to TRBD2. The length of the CDR3 is 15 residues. The V gene's germline CDR1 is MNHEY and CDR2 SMNVEV (reference sequence). The V gene end was trimmed by 5 bases and the J gene end by 6 bases; junction bases not matched to a gene: 6. The CDR3: CASSRLAGGAGELFF. CDR3 in DNA: TGTGCCAGCAGTCGACTAGCGGGTGGGGCCGGGGAGCTGTTTTTT.

The rearrangement uses TRBV20-1 and TRBJ1-1; TRBD1 matches at 8 bases. Germline CDR1 and CDR2: DFQATT and SNEGSKA (reference sequence). This CDR3 comprises 14 residues. V trimming: 3 bases; J trimming: 1 base; junction bases outside the gene matches: 4. CDR3 residues: CSARGDRWNTEAFF. In nucleotides, the CDR3 is TGCAGTGCTAGGGGGGACAGGTGGAACACTGAAGCTTTCTTT.

The genes are TRBV15 and TRBJ2-2, with D unresolved. The CDR3 is 12 amino acids. CDR1 and CDR2 (germline): LNHNV, YYDKDF (reference sequence). Trimming removed 6 bases at V and 3 bases at J, with 5 bases between. The DNA for the CDR3 is TGTGCCACCAGAAAGGACACCGGGGAGCTGTTTTTT. Its translation: CATRKDTGELFF.

This clonotype was counted a few times. V and J are TRBV2 and TRBJ2-5; D uncertain. Looked up from germline, CDR1 is SNHLY and CDR2 is FYNNEI. With 6 bases removed from V and 0 bases from J, the gap between germline ends came to 11 bases. The CDR3 has 14 amino acids. The CDR3 DNA is TGTGCCAGCAGCGGCATAGGGAACCAAGAGACCCAGTACTTC. Translation gives CASSGIGNQETQYF.

This clonotype was seen more than once but under ten times. The chain employs TRBV12-3 or TRBV12-4 and TRBJ2-3; the match to TRBD2 covers 8 bases. After removal of 6 bases from V and 6 bases from J, the junction contained 14 bases not matched to a gene. The CDR3 covers 16 residues. The CDR3 protein is CASSPPGLGAGDTQYF. The CDR3 DNA reads TGTGCCAGCAGCCCGCCGGGACTAGGGGCTGGGGATACGCAGTATTTT.